This TCR beta chain was recovered during a study of blood T cell repertoires in COVID-19. Overall study: Sites in the United States, Italy and Spain provided acute and convalescent COVID-19 samples.

CDR3 length equals 15 residues. Germline trimming cut 5 bases from V and 2 bases from J; bases unmatched to any gene: 8. Germline V gives CDR1 SQVTM, CDR2 ANQGSEA. Original analysis: Reference gene primer amplification gave estimated nucleated cell counts. This table comes from immunoSEQ multiplex PCR, and its TCRdb copy is limited to in-frame clones, with some not included. V and J calls and clone size are copied from that table; D and trimming were computed from the DNA. The sample yields roughly 700,000 clones, approximately 90% seen once. The source of this sequence is a woman under 30 with acute or convalescent COVID-19. Source material: peripheral blood. The chain links TRBV29-1 to TRBJ1-5; TRBD1 agrees at 8 bases. This CDR3 is CSVTLGTGGNQPQHF. DNA for the CDR3: TGCAGCGTTACACTGGGGACAGGAGGCAATCAGCCCCAGCATTTT.